This TCR beta chain came from a study of PD-L1 blockade in urothelial cancer. Metastatic or locally advanced urothelial carcinoma was present in the patients. This clone was picked up one time. TCRdb's table, derived via immunoSEQ multiplex PCR, lists solely in-frame clones and lacks some. This sample yields about 88,000 clones, of which 90% are seen a single time; roughly 10% belongs to the top ten. V shed 11 bases and J 5 bases; nucleotides not matched to a gene: 14. Germline V gives CDR1 ENHRY, CDR2 SYGVKD. The CDR3 has 14 residues. J is TRBJ2-7 and V is TRBV10-3; 8 positions match TRBD2. The TCR sequence derives from a man in his fifties or sixties with urothelial cancer. This specimen was PBMCs, taken around atezolizumab (anti-PD-L1) treatment. Written as DNA, the CDR3 is TGTGCCCCCCGGGGGGGTCATACTCCTAACGAGCAGTACTTC. It codes for CAPRGGHTPNEQYF.